The 10 T cell receptor beta chains presented below share a single source sample, sequenced in a study of blood T cells in healthy people across ages. Combining a sample-barcoded 5' primer with a J-beta primer mix, a second PCR ran for about 7 to 12 cycles. TCRdb redid the calling of the 5' RACE reads with MiXCR, one entry per CDR3 protein. The sample records about a million distinct CDR3 sequences, about 53% being singletons. The specimen was blood. The origin of the receptors is a woman aged 55-70 years in good health.

The genes are TRBV3-1 and TRBJ2-3; 7 nucleotides agree with TRBD2. V lost 4 bases and J lost 4; bases outside the gene matches: 5. This CDR3 spans 14 amino acids. Germline values: CDR1 LGHDT, CDR2 YNNKEL (reference sequence). Written as DNA, the CDR3 is TGTGCCAGCAGCCGGGGGGGTAGCCCAGATACGCAGTATTTT. Translation: CASSRGGSPDTQYF.

To note about this clonotype: The germline gene is not matched at one end of the junction; a read error may be the cause. V is TRBV19 and J is TRBJ2-1, with a tentative D call TRBD2 (5 bases). The CDR3 consists of 13 residues. In germline, CDR1 is LNHDA, CDR2 SQIVND (reference sequence). The CDR3 protein is CTSSIAQYNEQFF. The CDR3 DNA reads as TGTACCAGTAGTATAGCGCAATACAATGAGCAGTTCTTC.

This clonotype was counted only a few times. The chain uses TRBV18 and TRBJ2-5; D may be TRBD1 (6 bases). CDR1 is KGHSH, CDR2 LQKENI, per germline. V was pared by 3 bases and J by 2 bases, with 10 bases between. This CDR3 comprises 14 residues. The CDR3 nucleotides are TGTGCCAGCTCACCGTGGCAGGGGCAAGAGACCCAGTACTTC. Protein product: CASSPWQGQETQYF.

This clonotype was seen just once. The chain recombines TRBV5-1 with TRBJ2-1; 11 bases fit TRBD1. TRBJ2-7 explains the end of the DNA better; the J call may be wrong. In germline, CDR1 is SGHRS, CDR2 YFSETQ. The CDR3 loop spans 15 amino acids. In DNA form, the CDR3 reads TGCGCCAGCAGCTCGGACAGGGGGCCCTACTACGAGCAGTACTTC. This gives the protein CASSSDRGPYYEQYF.

This clonotype was observed a handful of times. This chain joins TRBV27 and TRBJ2-3; D unclear. The length of the CDR3 is 15 residues. The V end lost 6 bases, the J end lost 4 bases, and 17 bases lay between the germline ends. Per germline, CDR1 MNHEY and CDR2 SMNVEV (reference sequence). The CDR3 region has the DNA TGTGCCAGCAGCCCAACAGCAAGTTCCCCAGATACGCAGTATTTT. This encodes CASSPTASSPDTQYF.

This clonotype turned up a few times. The chain employs TRBV7-2 and TRBJ2-7; unclear D gene. Germline-derived CDR1 and CDR2 are SGHTA and FQGNSA. The CDR3 is 13 residues long. The V gene lost 3 bases and the J gene lost 3 bases, with 9 bases spanning the gap. The CDR3 bases are TGTGCCAGCAGCTTGATTCTGGACTACGAGCAGTACTTC. Its protein is CASSLILDYEQYF.

The V gene is TRBV20-1, the J gene TRBJ2-3; 7 nucleotides align to TRBD2. Trimming at V came to 0 bases and at J to 4 bases, leaving 10 bases not matched to a gene. The CDR3 loop spans 16 amino acids. The germline gives CDR1 DFQATT, CDR2 SNEGSKA (reference sequence). The CDR3, as DNA: TGCAGTGCTAGAGATCGAACGGGGGAGGGACCAGATACGCAGTATTTT. Its translation is CSARDRTGEGPDTQYF.

The chain combines TRBV6-2 or TRBV6-3 with TRBJ2-1; D unresolved. There are 12 residues in the CDR3. CDR1 is MNHEY, CDR2 SVGEGT, per germline. V was shortened by 7 bases and J by 9 bases, with 13 bases between the two germline ends. This chain's CDR3 is CASTDRAGEQFF. The CDR3 DNA reads TGTGCCAGCACCGATCGGGCTGGTGAGCAGTTCTTC.

This chain connects TRBV21-1 to TRBJ2-1; the D call in the table, TRBD2, was not verified against the DNA. TRBV21-1 is assigned pseudogene status. The CDR3 covers 19 residues. The CDR3 bases are TGTGCCTGCAGCATTTCCAGCCTCGGACTAGCTTATCGGGCCAATGAGCAGTTCTTC. It codes for CACSISSLGLAYRANEQFF.

This clonotype showed up just a few times. This chain connects TRBV6-1 to TRBJ2-1; D remains unclear. The CDR3 covers 17 residues. With 1 base removed from V and 0 bases from J, the gap between germline ends came to 13 bases. Germline CDR1 is MNHNS and CDR2 is SASEGT. CDR3 sequence (DNA): TGTGCCAGCAGTGAAGGCTATTGGGCAAGCTCCTACAATGAGCAGTTCTTC. It specifies CASSEGYWASSYNEQFF.